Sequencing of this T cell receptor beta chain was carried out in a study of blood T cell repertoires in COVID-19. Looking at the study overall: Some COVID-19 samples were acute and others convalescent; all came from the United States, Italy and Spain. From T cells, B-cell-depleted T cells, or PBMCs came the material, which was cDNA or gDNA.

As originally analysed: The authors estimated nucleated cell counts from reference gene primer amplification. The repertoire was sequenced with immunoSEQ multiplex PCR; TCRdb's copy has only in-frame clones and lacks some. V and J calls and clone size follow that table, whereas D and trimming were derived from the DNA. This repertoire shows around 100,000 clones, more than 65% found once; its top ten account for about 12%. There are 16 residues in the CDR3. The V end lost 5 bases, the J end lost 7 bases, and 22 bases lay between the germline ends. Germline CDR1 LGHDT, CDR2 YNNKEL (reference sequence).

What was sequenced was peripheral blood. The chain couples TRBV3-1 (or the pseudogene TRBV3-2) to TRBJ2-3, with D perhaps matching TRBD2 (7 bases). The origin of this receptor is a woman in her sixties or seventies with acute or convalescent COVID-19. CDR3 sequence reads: CASSVQGGGGTNTQYF. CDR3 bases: TGTGCCAGCAGCGTCCAAGGGGGGGGAGGGACTAATACGCAGTATTTT.